What follows is one T cell receptor (beta chain) and its context. Germline lookup yields CDR1 SNHLY and CDR2 FYNNEI. The CDR3 has 13 residues. Trimming stripped 4 bases from V and 4 bases from J, with 9 bases between. The data were taken from a study of response to subunit inactivated influenza vaccine. TCRdb recomputed calls from the RT-PCR reads with MiXCR, one row per CDR3 protein. The table includes roughly 650,000 distinct CDR3 sequences, more than 15% detected once. This receptor was obtained from a man aged 50 to 59 who received an inactivated influenza vaccine. This specimen consisted of PBMCs from blood, obtained 11 to 12 days after vaccination. The chain carries TRBV2 and TRBJ2-3; D ambiguous. The CDR3 DNA reads TGTGCCAGCAGTGTAAGGTGGGCAGATACGCAGTATTTT. This gives the protein CASSVRWADTQYF.